These T cell receptor beta chains were read from a single sample in a study of control samples from healthy donors and cancer patients. Using immunoSEQ multiplex PCR, the repertoire was profiled, and TCRdb retains in-frame clones only, with some absent. The profile covers about 110,000 clones, with more than 85% appearing a single time and under 20% taken by the ten largest. Sample: blood. The receptors originated from a woman between 45 and 60 years old in good health. Both conserved end residues are part of each CDR3. D genes are given only for firm matches.

D gene | J gene | V gene | CDR3 protein | CDR3 DNA
TRBD1 | TRBJ1-5 | TRBV19 | CASSTDRGNQPQHF | TGTGCCAGTAGTACAGACAGGGGCAATCAGCCCCAGCATTTT
NA | TRBJ2-3 | TRBV27 | CASSFSRTDTQYF | TGTGCCAGCAGTTTCTCCCGCACAGATACGCAGTATTTT
NA | TRBJ1-4 | TRBV29-1 | CSVAREGRSNEKLFF | TGCAGCGTGGCAAGGGAGGGACGGAGTAATGAAAAACTGTTTTTT
NA | TRBJ2-5 | TRBV18 | CASSPGGNQETQYF | TGTGCCAGCTCACCAGGCGGAAACCAAGAGACCCAGTACTTC
NA | TRBJ2-3 | TRBV18 | CASSLWGERDTQYF | TGTGCCAGCTCATTGTGGGGTGAAAGGGATACGCAGTATTTT
NA | TRBJ2-7 | TRBV5-4 | CASSSGTNPYEQYF | TGTGCCAGCAGCTCCGGGACAAATCCCTACGAGCAGTACTTC
TRBD1 | TRBJ2-5 | TRBV6-5 | CASKRDRGETQYF | TGTGCCAGCAAGAGGGACAGGGGTGAGACCCAGTACTTC
NA | TRBJ2-2 | TRBV7-9 | CATQGSTTNTGELFF | TGTGCCACCCAGGGATCCACTACGAACACCGGGGAGCTGTTTTTT
NA | TRBJ1-1 | TRBV3-1/TRBV3-2 | CASSQMRGAEAFF | TGTGCCAGCAGCCAAATGAGGGGCGCTGAAGCTTTCTTT
TRBD1 | TRBJ1-6 | TRBV19 | CASSTGTGSYNSPLHF | TGTGCCAGTTCGACCGGGACAGGGTCCTATAATTCACCCCTCCACTTT
NA | TRBJ2-5 | TRBV7-9 | CASSLIEETQYF | TGTGCCAGCAGCTTAATCGAGGAGACCCAGTACTTC
NA | TRBJ2-2 | TRBV7-3 | CASSPHRGTRVSTGELFF | TGTGCCAGCAGCCCCCATCGGGGCACAAGGGTGTCCACCGGGGAGCTGTTTTTT
TRBD2 | TRBJ2-5 | TRBV9 | CASSVTSGRALETQYF | TGTGCCAGCAGCGTTACTAGCGGGAGGGCCCTCGAGACCCAGTACTTC
NA | TRBJ2-2 | TRBV27 | CASSFMDTTGELFF | TGTGCCAGCAGTTTCATGGACACCACCGGGGAGCTGTTTTTT
NA | TRBJ2-7 | TRBV6-6 | CASSYSAAGVGEQYF | TGTGCCAGCAGTTACTCCGCGGCAGGGGTAGGCGAGCAGTACTTC
NA | TRBJ2-5 | TRBV29-1 | CSTRGFFGTQETQYF | TGCAGCACGCGAGGATTTTTCGGGACCCAAGAGACCCAGTACTTC
NA | TRBJ1-4 | TRBV5-6 | CASSLIIGGKNEKLFF | TGTGCCAGCAGCTTGATAATAGGGGGAAAAAATGAAAAACTGTTTTTT
NA | TRBJ1-2 | TRBV19 | CASTGVGDYGYTF | TGTGCCAGTACCGGTGTGGGGGACTATGGCTACACCTTC
NA | TRBJ1-2 | TRBV30 | CAWSILPPDTF | TGTGCCTGGAGTATTCTCCCCCCCGACACCTTC
NA | TRBJ2-7 | TRBV27 | CASSLLSSVPHEQYF | TGTGCCAGCAGTTTACTATCTAGCGTTCCCCACGAGCAGTACTTC
NA | TRBJ2-7 | TRBV3-1/TRBV3-2 | CASSQVYEQYF | TGTGCCAGCAGCCAAGTCTACGAGCAGTACTTC
NA | TRBJ1-5 | TRBV19 | CATGQNSNQPQHF | TGTGCCACGGGGCAGAATAGCAATCAGCCCCAGCATTTT
NA | TRBJ1-5 | TRBV5-5 | CASSLGPVHQPQHF | TGTGCCAGCAGCTTGGGTCCGGTCCATCAGCCCCAGCATTTT
TRBD2 | TRBJ2-3 | TRBV6-6 | CASSYSLAGGTDTQYF | TGTGCCAGCAGTTACTCACTAGCGGGGGGCACAGATACGCAGTATTTT
NA | TRBJ2-6 | TRBV19 | CASSTNSAGANVLTF | TGTGCCAGTAGTACGAATAGCGCTGGGGCCAACGTCCTGACTTTC
NA | TRBJ1-5 | TRBV7-2 | CASSPYNQPQHF | TGTGCCAGCAGCCCATACAATCAGCCCCAGCATTTT
NA | TRBJ1-1 | TRBV19 | CASSIKGLNTEAFF | TGTGCCAGTAGTATCAAGGGTCTCAACACCGAAGCTTTCTTT